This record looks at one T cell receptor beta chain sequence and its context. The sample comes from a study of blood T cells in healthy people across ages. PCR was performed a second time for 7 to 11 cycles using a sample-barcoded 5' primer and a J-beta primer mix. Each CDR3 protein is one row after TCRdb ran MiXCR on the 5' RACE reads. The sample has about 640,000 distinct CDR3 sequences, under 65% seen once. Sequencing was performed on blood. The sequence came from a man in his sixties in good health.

The DNA for the CDR3 is TGCGCCAGCAGTGAGGCTTGGGGCGCGAGCTATGGCTACACCTTC. Translation: CASSEAWGASYGYTF. The chain is built from TRBV10-2 and TRBJ1-2; D is perhaps TRBD1 (5 bases). This CDR3 contains 15 residues. The germline V gene encodes CDR1 WSHSY and CDR2 SAAADI. Between the trimmed V and J ends, which lost 2 bases and 4 bases, there was a span of 14 bases.